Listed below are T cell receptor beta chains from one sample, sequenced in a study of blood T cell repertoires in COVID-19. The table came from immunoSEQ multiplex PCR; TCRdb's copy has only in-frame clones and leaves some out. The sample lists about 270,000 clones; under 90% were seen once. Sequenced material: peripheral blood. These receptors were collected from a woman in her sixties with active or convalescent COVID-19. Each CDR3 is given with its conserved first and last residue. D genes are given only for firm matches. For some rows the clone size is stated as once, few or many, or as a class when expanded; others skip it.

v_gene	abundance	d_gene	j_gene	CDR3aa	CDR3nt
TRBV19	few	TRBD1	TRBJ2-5	CASSRTGEETQYF	TGTGCCAGTAGTAGGACAGGGGAAGAGACCCAGTACTTC
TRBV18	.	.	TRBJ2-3	CASSPPGTDTQYF	TGTGCCAGCTCACCCCCTGGCACAGATACGCAGTATTTT
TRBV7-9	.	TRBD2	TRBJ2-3	CASSVPRGRAVSTDTQYF	TGTGCCAGCAGCGTCCCCCGCGGGAGAGCCGTTAGCACAGATACGCAGTATTTT
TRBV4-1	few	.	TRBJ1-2	CASSQDATGYGYTF	TGCGCCAGCAGCCAAGACGCGACTGGTTATGGCTACACCTTC
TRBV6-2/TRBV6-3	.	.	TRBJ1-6	CASSYKASLGGNSPLHF	TGTGCCAGCAGTTACAAAGCCTCTTTAGGGGGTAATTCACCCCTCCACTTT
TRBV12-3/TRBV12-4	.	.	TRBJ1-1	CASSFIAQTEAFF	TGTGCCAGCAGTTTTATTGCTCAGACTGAAGCTTTCTTT
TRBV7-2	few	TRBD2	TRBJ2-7	CASSYRAGARYEQYF	TGTGCCAGCAGCTACCGAGCGGGGGCCCGCTACGAGCAGTACTTC
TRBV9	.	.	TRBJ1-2	CASSQQPNYGYTF	TGTGCCAGCAGCCAACAGCCTAACTATGGCTACACCTTC
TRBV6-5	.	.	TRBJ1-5	CASCSGTLGNQPQHF	TGTGCCAGTTGCTCAGGTACCCTTGGCAATCAGCCCCAGCATTTT
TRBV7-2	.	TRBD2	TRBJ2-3	CASSSAFKEAGGPRTTQYF	TGTGCCAGCAGCTCCGCGTTCAAAGAGGCGGGGGGGCCCCGAACGACGCAGTATTTT
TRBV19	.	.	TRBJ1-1	CASPTGRRAFF	TGTGCCAGTCCTACAGGGCGGAGAGCTTTCTTT
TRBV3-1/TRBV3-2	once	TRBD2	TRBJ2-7	CASSAWPAGGGYEQYF	TGTGCCAGCAGCGCCTGGCCCGCGGGGGGGGGATACGAGCAGTACTTC
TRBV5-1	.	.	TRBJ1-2	CASSLDRSGYTF	TGCGCCAGCAGCTTGGACAGGAGTGGCTACACCTTC
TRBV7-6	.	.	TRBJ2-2	CASSPRTSSRELFF	TGTGCCAGCAGCCCACGAACCTCAAGCAGGGAGCTGTTTTTT
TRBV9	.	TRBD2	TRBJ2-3	CASSSPEFAGGPPRTDTQYF	TGTGCCAGCAGCTCCCCGGAGTTCGCGGGGGGGCCCCCCCGCACAGATACGCAGTATTTT
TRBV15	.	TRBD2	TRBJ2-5	CATSRDPQAGGQETQYF	TGTGCCACCAGCAGAGATCCCCAGGCGGGGGGGCAAGAGACCCAGTACTTC
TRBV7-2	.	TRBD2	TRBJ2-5	CASSPGLAVETQYF	TGTGCCAGCAGCCCGGGACTAGCCGTGGAGACCCAGTACTTC
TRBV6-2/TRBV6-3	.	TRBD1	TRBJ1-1	CASSYSRDRGRKTEAFF	TGTGCCAGCAGTTACTCGAGGGACAGGGGGCGAAAGACTGAAGCTTTCTTT
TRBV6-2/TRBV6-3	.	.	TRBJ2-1	CASSLSLVQFF	TGTGCCAGCAGTCTTTCCCTCGTACAGTTCTTC
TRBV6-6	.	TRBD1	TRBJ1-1	CASIDITGGVTEAFF	TGTGCCAGCATCGATATAACAGGGGGGGTAACTGAAGCTTTCTTT
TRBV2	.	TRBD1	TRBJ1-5	CASSWTGGSQPQHF	TGTGCCAGCAGTTGGACAGGGGGCAGTCAGCCCCAGCATTTT
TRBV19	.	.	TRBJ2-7	CASSLTVSYEQYF	TGTGCCAGTAGTTTGACAGTCTCCTACGAGCAGTACTTC
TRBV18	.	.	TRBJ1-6	CASSPGGGLYNSPLHF	TGTGCCAGCTCACCTGGCGGGGGGCTCTATAATTCACCCCTCCACTTT
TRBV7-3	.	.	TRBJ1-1	CASSANRGGARTEAFF	TGTGCCAGCAGCGCCAACCGGGGGGGCGCTCGGACTGAAGCTTTCTTT
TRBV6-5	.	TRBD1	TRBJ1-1	CASRDRGLNTEAFF	TGTGCCAGCAGGGACAGGGGTTTGAACACTGAAGCTTTCTTT
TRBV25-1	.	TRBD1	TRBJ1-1	CASRRQGASEAFF	TGTGCCAGCCGAAGACAGGGGGCATCTGAAGCTTTCTTT
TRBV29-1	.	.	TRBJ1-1	CSGRTVNTEAFF	TGCAGCGGGCGGACAGTGAACACTGAAGCTTTCTTT
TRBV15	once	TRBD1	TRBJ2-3	CATSPPVGQGFTDTQYF	TGTGCCACCAGCCCTCCGGTAGGACAGGGGTTCACAGATACGCAGTATTTT
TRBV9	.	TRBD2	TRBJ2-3	CASSPRGGVAGTDTQYF	TGTGCCAGCAGCCCTCGCGGGGGGGTAGCGGGTACAGATACGCAGTATTTT
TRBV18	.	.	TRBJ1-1	CASSPYGRKNTEAFF	TGTGCCAGCTCACCATACGGCAGGAAAAACACTGAAGCTTTCTTT
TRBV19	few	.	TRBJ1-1	CASSIHRATEAFF	TGTGCCAGTAGTATACACAGGGCGACTGAAGCTTTCTTT
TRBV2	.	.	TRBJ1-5	CASSGGDQPQHF	TGTGCCAGCAGTGGCGGAGATCAGCCCCAGCATTTT
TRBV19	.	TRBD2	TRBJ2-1	CASSPSSGGDSYNEQFF	TGTGCCAGTAGCCCCTCTAGCGGGGGGGACTCCTACAATGAGCAGTTCTTC
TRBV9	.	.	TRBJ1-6	CASSPIPSSYNSPLHF	TGTGCCAGCAGCCCCATCCCTAGCTCCTATAATTCACCCCTCCACTTT
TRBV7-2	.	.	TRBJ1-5	CASSRGGGRDQPQHF	TGTGCCAGCAGTAGAGGGGGGGGCCGAGATCAGCCCCAGCATTTT
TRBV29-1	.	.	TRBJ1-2	CSVAAQGYGYTF	TGCAGCGTCGCGGCGCAGGGGTATGGCTACACCTTC
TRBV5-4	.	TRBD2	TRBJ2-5	CASSFEAGGFQGTQYF	TGTGCCAGCAGCTTCGAAGCGGGGGGGTTCCAGGGGACCCAGTACTTC
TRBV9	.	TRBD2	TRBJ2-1	CASSVVGGGALYNEQFF	TGTGCCAGCAGCGTAGTGGGCGGGGGGGCCCTCTACAATGAGCAGTTCTTC
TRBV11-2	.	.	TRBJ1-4	CASSLDAGPSPTNEKLFF	TGTGCCAGCAGCTTAGATGCAGGGCCCTCCCCAACTAATGAAAAACTGTTTTTT
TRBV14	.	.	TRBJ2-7	CASSQGLAGFYEQYF	TGTGCCAGCAGCCAAGGTCTGGCGGGGTTCTACGAGCAGTACTTC
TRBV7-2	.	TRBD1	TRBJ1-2	CASSLRTGPSNSGYTF	TGTGCCAGCAGCTTACGGACAGGGCCTTCTAATTCGGGCTACACCTTC
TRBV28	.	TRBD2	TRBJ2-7	CASSWGGSGEQYF	TGTGCCAGCTCATGGGGGGGGTCGGGCGAGCAGTACTTC
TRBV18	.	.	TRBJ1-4	CASSPEVRDTKLFF	TGTGCCAGCTCACCCGAGGTCCGGGACACAAAACTGTTTTTT